The 11 T cell receptor beta chains presented below share a single source sample, sequenced in a study of blood T cell repertoires in COVID-19. The assay was immunoSEQ multiplex PCR, and TCRdb's table has in-frame clones only and misses some. This sample has about 74,000 clones, with 90% found just once. Sample: peripheral blood. The receptors were gathered from a man aged 45 to 65 with acute or convalescent COVID-19.

The V call is TRBV4-2, the J call TRBJ2-4; TRBD2 might be the D (5 bases). CDR3 size: 17 residues. V lost 3 bases to trimming and J lost 3 bases, with 18 bases between them. Germline V lookup: CDR1 LGHNA, CDR2 YNFKEQ. The DNA for the CDR3 is TGTGCCAGCAGCCAGGAATGGTCGACGGGGAACAAAAACATTCAGTACTTC. This encodes CASSQEWSTGNKNIQYF.

V is TRBV27 and J is TRBJ1-2, with 7 bases identical to TRBD1. This CDR3 is 13 amino acids long. The trim removed 2 bases at V and 7 bases at J, leaving 4 bases unmatched. The germline V gene has CDR1 MNHEY and CDR2 SMNVEV (reference sequence). CDR3 DNA sequence: TGTGCCAGCAGTTTACAACAGGGGTTTGGCTACACCTTC. Encoded protein: CASSLQQGFGYTF.

The J gene is TRBJ1-3, the V gene TRBV7-9, with D hard to call. The CDR3 consists of 14 residues. Per germline, CDR1 SEHNR and CDR2 FQNEAQ (reference sequence). Trimming cost V 5 bases and J 0 bases, with 8 bases left between them. CDR3 nucleotide sequence: TGTGCCAGCAGCGCCGCCGGCTCTGGAAACACCATATATTTT. It translates to CASSAAGSGNTIYF.

CDR3 nucleotides: TGTGCCAGCAGCGTTGGGCTAAAACTGTTTTTT. Protein sequence: CASSVGLKLFF. This sequence joins TRBV11-2 and TRBJ1-4; D gene ambiguous. CDR1 is SGHAT, CDR2 FQNNGV, per germline. Trimming removed 5 bases at V and 10 bases at J, with 8 bases between. The CDR3 has 11 amino acids.

The genes are TRBV5-1 and TRBJ1-1, with a weak D call TRBD1 (5 bases). The CDR3 is 13 residues long. Germline CDR1 SGHRS, CDR2 YFSETQ. V dropped 5 bases and J dropped 0 bases, with 8 bases sitting between them. The chain's CDR3 is CASRTTVNTEAFF. As DNA, the CDR3 is TGCGCCAGCAGGACGACAGTGAACACTGAAGCTTTCTTT.

The V gene is TRBV25-1, the J gene TRBJ1-2; possible D gene TRBD1, 6 bases. Trimming shortened V by 6 bases and J by 4 bases, and 12 bases separated the two germline ends. CDR1 is MGHDK and CDR2 is SYGVNS in the germline V gene. This CDR3 spans 13 amino acids. The CDR3 spells CASSERGAYGYTF. CDR3 nucleotide sequence: TGTGCCAGCAGCGAACGGGGGGCCTATGGCTACACCTTC.

The V call is TRBV27, the J call TRBJ2-1, with 10 bases lining up with TRBD2. The CDR3 sequence is 16 residues long. Germline V gene data show CDR1 as MNHEY and CDR2 as SMNVEV (reference sequence). The V and J ends lost 6 bases and 10 bases, in that order; junction bases with no gene match: 15. The CDR3 DNA reads as TGTGCCAGCAGCAGGGAGGTGGCTAGCGGGAGTGGGGAGCAGTTCTTC. Its protein product is CASSREVASGSGEQFF.

The chain joins TRBV29-1 to TRBJ2-4, with D perhaps matching TRBD2 (5 bases). The CDR3 spans 14 residues. Germline V CDR1 and CDR2: SQVTM, ANQGSEA. V shed 5 bases and J shed 0 bases, with 11 bases lying between them. The CDR3 loop is CSVRGKLAKNIQYF. The CDR3 DNA reads as TGCAGCGTTCGGGGAAAACTAGCCAAAAACATTCAGTACTTC.

The rearrangement joins TRBV6-2 or TRBV6-3 to TRBJ2-1, with no clear D. This CDR3 is built from 12 residues. The germline CDR1 and CDR2 sequences are MNHEY and SVGEGT. V was pared by 5 bases and J by 7 bases, with 9 bases between. The CDR3 reads CASSPPRNEQFF. The CDR3 region has the DNA TGTGCCAGCAGTCCCCCCCGGAATGAGCAGTTCTTC.

V gene TRBV7-2 combines with J gene TRBJ2-1; possible D gene TRBD2, 5 bases. The germline V and J ends were trimmed by 1 base and 3 bases, with 7 bases remaining between them. The CDR3 runs to 14 residues. Germline V gene data show CDR1 as SGHTA and CDR2 as FQGNSA. The CDR3 coding sequence is TGTGCCAGCAGCTTAGAGGACTTCTACAATGAGCAGTTCTTC. It translates to CASSLEDFYNEQFF.

This sequence joins TRBV5-1 and TRBJ2-3, with D possibly matching TRBD2 (5 bases). This CDR3 is 15 amino acids long. Trimming took 4 bases from V and 5 from J, leaving 17 bases between them. The germline CDR1 and CDR2 sequences are SGHRS and YFSETQ. The DNA for the CDR3 is TGCGCCAGCAGCCAGGACTCGTATGGCAAAGATACGCAGTATTTT. It translates to CASSQDSYGKDTQYF.